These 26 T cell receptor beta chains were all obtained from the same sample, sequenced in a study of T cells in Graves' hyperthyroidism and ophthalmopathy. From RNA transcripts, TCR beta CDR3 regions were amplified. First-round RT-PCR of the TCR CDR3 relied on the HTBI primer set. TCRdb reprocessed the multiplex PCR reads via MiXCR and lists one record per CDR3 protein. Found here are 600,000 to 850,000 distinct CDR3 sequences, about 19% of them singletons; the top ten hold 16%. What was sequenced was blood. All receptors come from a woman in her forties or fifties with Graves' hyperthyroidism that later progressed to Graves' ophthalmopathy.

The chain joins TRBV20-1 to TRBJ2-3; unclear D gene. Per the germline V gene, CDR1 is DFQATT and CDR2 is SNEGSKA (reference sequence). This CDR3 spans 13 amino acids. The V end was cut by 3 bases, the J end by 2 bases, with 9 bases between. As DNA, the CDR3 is TGCAGTGCTAGGCAGATATACACAGATACGCAGTATTTT. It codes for CSARQIYTDTQYF.

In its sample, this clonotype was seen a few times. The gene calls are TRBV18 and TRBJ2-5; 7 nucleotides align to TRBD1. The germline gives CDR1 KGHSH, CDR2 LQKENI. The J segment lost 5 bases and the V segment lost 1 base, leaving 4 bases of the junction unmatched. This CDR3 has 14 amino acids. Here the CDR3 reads CASSPQGARETQYF. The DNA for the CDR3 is TGTGCCAGCTCACCACAGGGGGCGAGGGAGACCCAGTACTTC.

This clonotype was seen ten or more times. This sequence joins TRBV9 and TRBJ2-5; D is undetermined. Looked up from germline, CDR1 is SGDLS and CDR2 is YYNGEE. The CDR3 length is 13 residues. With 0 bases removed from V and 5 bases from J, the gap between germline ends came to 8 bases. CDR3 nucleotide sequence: TGTGCCAGCAGCGTAGAAGGGTACGAGACCCAGTACTTC. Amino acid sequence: CASSVEGYETQYF.

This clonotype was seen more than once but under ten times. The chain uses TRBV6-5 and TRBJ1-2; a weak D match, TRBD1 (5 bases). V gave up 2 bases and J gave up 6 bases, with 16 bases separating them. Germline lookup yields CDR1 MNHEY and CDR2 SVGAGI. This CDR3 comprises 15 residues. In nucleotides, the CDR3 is TGTGCCAGCAGTTACGAACCCAGGGAGAAAAATGGCTACACCTTC. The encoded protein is CASSYEPREKNGYTF.

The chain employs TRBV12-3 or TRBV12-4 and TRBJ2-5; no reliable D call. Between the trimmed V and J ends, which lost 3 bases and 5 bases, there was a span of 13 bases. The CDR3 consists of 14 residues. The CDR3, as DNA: TGTGCCAGCAGTTTGATTCTAGGGTCGGAGACCCAGTACTTC. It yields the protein CASSLILGSETQYF.

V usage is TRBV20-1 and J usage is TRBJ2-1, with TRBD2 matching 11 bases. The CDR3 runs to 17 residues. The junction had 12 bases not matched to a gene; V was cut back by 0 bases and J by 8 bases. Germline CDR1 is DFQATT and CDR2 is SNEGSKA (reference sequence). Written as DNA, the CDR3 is TGCAGTGCTAGAGAGCGGTTTGGGACTAGCGGACCCTATGAGCAGTTCTTC. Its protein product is CSARERFGTSGPYEQFF.

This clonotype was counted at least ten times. CDR3 residues: CASSFRGTANTEAFF. CDR3 bases: TGTGCCAGCAGCTTTCGCGGTACGGCCAACACTGAAGCTTTCTTT. The rearrangement uses TRBV11-2 and TRBJ1-1; unclear D gene. The germline V and J ends were trimmed by 3 bases and 2 bases, with 13 bases remaining between them. The CDR3 loop spans 15 amino acids. Germline lookup yields CDR1 SGHAT and CDR2 FQNNGV. The variable domain in full, with the rest retrieved from reference TRBV11-2 and TRBJ1-1, is EAGVAQSPRYKIIEKRQSVAFWCNPISGHATLYWYQQILGQGPKLLIQFQNNGVVDDSQLPKDRFSAERLKGVDSTLKIQPAKLEDSAVYLCASSFRGTANTEAFFGQGTRLTVV.

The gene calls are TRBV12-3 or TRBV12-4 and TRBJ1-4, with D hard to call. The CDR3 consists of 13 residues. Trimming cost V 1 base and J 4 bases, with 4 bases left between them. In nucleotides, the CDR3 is TGTGCCAGCAGTTTAGGTTATAATGAAAAACTGTTTTTT. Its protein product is CASSLGYNEKLFF.

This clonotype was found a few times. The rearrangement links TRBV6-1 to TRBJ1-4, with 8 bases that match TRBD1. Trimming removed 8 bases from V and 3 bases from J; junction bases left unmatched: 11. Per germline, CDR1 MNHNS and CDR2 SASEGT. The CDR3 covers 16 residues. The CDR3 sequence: CASAAGQGPPNEKLFF. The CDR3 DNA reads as TGTGCCAGCGCTGCAGGACAGGGTCCCCCTAATGAAAAACTGTTTTTT.

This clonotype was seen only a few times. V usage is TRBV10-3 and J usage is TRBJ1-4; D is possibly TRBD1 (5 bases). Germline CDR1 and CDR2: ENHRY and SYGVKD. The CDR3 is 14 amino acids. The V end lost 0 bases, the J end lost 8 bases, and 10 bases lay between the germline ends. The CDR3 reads CAISESQGREKLFF. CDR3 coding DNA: TGTGCCATCAGTGAGTCCCAGGGTAGGGAAAAACTGTTTTTT.

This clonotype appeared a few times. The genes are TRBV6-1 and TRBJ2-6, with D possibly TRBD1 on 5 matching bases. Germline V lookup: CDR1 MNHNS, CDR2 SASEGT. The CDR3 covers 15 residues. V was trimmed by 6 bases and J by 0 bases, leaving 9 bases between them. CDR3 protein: CASRRQFSGANVLTF. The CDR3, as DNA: TGTGCCAGCAGACGACAGTTCTCTGGGGCCAACGTCCTGACTTTC.

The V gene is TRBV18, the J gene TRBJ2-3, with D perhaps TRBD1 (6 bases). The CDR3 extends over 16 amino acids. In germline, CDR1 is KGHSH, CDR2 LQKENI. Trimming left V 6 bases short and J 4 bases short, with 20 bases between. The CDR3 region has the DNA TGTGCCAGCTCCGAGGGGGTTTTCTCCTACGCAGATACGCAGTATTTT. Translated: CASSEGVFSYADTQYF.

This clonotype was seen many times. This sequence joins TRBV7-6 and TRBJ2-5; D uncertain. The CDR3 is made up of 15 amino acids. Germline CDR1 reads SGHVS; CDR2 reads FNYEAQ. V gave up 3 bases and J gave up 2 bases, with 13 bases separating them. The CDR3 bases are TGTGCCAGCAGCTTGATTTCTGGGCCGCAAGAGACCCAGTACTTC. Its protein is CASSLISGPQETQYF. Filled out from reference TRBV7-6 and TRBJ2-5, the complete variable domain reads GAGVSQSPRYKVTKRGQDVALRCDPISGHVSLYWYRQALGQGPEFLTYFNYEAQQDKSGLPNDRFSAERPEGSISTLTIQRTEQRDSAMYRCASSLISGPQETQYFGPGTRLLVL.

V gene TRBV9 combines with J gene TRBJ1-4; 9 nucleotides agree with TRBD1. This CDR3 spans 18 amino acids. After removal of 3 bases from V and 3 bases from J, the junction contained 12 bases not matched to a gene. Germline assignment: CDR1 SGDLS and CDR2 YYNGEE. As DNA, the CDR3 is TGTGCCAGCAGCGGGGACAGGGAAACAAGGCTGGCTAATGAAAAACTGTTTTTT. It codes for CASSGDRETRLANEKLFF. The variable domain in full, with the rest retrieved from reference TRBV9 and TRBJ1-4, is DSGVTQTPKHLITATGQRVTLRCSPRSGDLSVYWYQQSLDQGLQFLIQYYNGEERAKGNILERFSAQQFPDLHSELNLSSLELGDSALYFCASSGDRETRLANEKLFFGSGTQLSVL.

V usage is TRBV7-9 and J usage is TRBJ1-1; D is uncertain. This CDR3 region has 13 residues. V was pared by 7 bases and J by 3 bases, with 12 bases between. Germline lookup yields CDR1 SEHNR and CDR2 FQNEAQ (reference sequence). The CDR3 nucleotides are TGTGCCAGCACCCTTGGGCAGCACACTGAAGCTTTCTTT. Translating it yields CASTLGQHTEAFF.

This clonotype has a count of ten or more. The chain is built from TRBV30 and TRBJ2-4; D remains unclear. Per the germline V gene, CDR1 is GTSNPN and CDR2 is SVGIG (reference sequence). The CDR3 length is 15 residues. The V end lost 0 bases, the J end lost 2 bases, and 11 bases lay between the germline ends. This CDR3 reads CAWSVPGPSKNIQYF. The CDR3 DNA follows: TGTGCCTGGAGTGTACCAGGCCCCTCCAAAAACATTCAGTACTTC.

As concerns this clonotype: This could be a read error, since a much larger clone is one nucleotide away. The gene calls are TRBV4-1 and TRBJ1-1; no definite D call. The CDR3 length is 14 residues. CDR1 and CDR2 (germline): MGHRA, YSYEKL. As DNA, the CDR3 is TGCGCCAGCGGCCAAGTCGCCGGGAACACTGAAGCTTTCTTT. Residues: CASGQVAGNTEAFF.

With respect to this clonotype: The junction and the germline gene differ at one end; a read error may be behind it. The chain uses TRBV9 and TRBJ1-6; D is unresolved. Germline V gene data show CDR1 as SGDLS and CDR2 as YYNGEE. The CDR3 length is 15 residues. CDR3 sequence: CVSSVGPEYNSPLHF. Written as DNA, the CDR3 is TGTGTCAGCAGCGTAGGCCCAGAGTATAATTCACCCCTCCACTTT.

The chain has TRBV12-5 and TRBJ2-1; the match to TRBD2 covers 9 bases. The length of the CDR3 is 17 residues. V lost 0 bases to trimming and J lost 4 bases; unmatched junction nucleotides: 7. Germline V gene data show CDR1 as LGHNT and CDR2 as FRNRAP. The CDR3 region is CASGLVLLAGLYNEQFF. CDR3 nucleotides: TGTGCTAGTGGTTTGGTGCTCCTAGCGGGACTATACAATGAGCAGTTCTTC.

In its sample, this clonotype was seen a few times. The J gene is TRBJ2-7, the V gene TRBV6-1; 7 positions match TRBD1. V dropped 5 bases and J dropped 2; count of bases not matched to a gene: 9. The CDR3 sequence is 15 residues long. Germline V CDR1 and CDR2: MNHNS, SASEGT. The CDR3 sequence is CASSLVGTDPYEQYF. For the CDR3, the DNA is TGTGCCAGCAGTTTGGTGGGGACAGATCCCTACGAGCAGTACTTC.

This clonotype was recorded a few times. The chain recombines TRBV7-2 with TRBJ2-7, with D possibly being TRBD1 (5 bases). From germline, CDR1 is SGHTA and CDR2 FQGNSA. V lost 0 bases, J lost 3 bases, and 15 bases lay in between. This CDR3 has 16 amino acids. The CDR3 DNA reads TGTGCCAGCAGCTTAGCGCTTCGACAGAGGAGCTACGAGCAGTACTTC. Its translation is CASSLALRQRSYEQYF.

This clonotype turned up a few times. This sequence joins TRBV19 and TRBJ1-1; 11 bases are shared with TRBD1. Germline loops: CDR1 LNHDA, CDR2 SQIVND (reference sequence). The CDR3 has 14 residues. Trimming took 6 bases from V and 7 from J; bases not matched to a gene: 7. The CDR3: CASRDRGHIGEAFF. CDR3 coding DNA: TGTGCCAGTAGGGACAGGGGGCATATAGGTGAAGCTTTCTTT.

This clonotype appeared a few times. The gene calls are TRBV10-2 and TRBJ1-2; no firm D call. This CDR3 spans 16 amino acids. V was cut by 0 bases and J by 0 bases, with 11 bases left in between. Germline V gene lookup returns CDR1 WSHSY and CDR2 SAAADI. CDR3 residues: CASSESRLPSNYGYTF. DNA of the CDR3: TGCGCCAGCAGTGAGTCCCGACTGCCGTCTAACTATGGCTACACCTTC.

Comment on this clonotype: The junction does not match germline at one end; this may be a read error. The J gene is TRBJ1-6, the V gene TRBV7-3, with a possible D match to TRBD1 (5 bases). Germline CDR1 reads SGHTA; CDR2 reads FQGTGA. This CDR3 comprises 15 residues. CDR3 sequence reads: CASSLTGDYSSPLHF. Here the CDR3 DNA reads TGTGCCAGCAGCTTAACAGGGGACTATAGTTCACCCCTCCACTTT. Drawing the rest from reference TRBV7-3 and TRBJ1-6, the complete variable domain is GAGVSQTPSNKVTEKGKYVELRCDPISGHTALYWYRQSLGQGPEFLIYFQGTGAADDSGLPNDRFFAVRPEGSVSTLKIQRTERGDSAVYLCASSLTGDYSSPLHFGNGTRLTVT.

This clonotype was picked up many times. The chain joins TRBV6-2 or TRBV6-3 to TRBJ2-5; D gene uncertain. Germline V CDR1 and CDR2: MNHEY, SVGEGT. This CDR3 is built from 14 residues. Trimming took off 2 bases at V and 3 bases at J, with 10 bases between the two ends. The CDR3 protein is CASSYPFLEETQYF. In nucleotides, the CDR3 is TGTGCCAGCAGTTACCCTTTTCTGGAAGAGACCCAGTACTTC.

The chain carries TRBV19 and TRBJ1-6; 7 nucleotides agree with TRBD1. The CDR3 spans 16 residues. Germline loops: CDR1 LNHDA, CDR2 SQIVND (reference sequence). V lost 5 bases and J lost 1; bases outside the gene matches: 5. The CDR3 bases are TGTGCCAGTAGTTCCCGACAGGGTTCCTATAATTCACCCCTCCACTTT. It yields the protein CASSSRQGSYNSPLHF.